This T cell receptor (beta chain) was documented in a study of blood T cell repertoires in COVID-19. Germline V CDR1 and CDR2: PRHDT, FYEKMQ (reference sequence). The J segment lost 3 bases and the V segment lost 0 bases, leaving 8 bases of the junction unmatched. The length of the CDR3 is 16 residues. Measured with immunoSEQ multiplex PCR; TCRdb has only the in-frame clones, and not every one. The profile shows about 160,000 clones, 92% of them singletons. Sequencing used peripheral blood. The receptor comes from a man in his thirties or forties with COVID-19, enrolled during active disease. This chain joins TRBV13 and TRBJ2-7, with TRBD1 identical over 7 bases. The CDR3 coding sequence is TGTGCCAGCAGCTTAGGGACAGGGCCTTTCGGCTACGAGCAGTACTTC. This gives the protein CASSLGTGPFGYEQYF.